Listed below are T cell receptor beta chains from one sample, sequenced in a study of shared clonotypes between healthy human individuals. The data were produced by immunoSEQ multiplex PCR, yet TCRdb's version contains in-frame clones alone and is incomplete. The sample contains roughly 850,000 clones, about 96% of which appear only once. The sequencing input was naive CD8+ T cells sorted from blood. Every receptor here comes from a man aged 25 to 40 in good health. Both conserved end residues are part of each CDR3. Each record gives: V gene, clone size, J gene, CDR3 protein. The listing skips clone size in some rows; elsewhere it reads once, few, many or a size class.

TRBV5-6	once	TRBJ1-1	CASSLGAEGTEAFF
TRBV6-6	-	TRBJ1-5	CASSYSFNQPQHF
TRBV9	-	TRBJ2-3	CASSVGLAAGDTQYF
TRBV7-9	-	TRBJ2-2	CASRPAERGAGELFF
TRBV14	-	TRBJ2-7	CASSQDLQGSYEQYF
TRBV7-9	-	TRBJ2-3	CASRQATTDTQYF
TRBV5-5	-	TRBJ2-5	CASSRDNQETQYF
TRBV7-9	-	TRBJ2-5	CASSPQELETQYF
TRBV7-9	once	TRBJ1-4	CASRSREGNEKLFF
TRBV28	-	TRBJ1-2	CASSLVLWNYGYTF
TRBV7-9	-	TRBJ2-5	CASSPRVAGRETQYF
TRBV29-1	-	TRBJ1-5	CSVEVGDREESNQPQHF
TRBV5-4	-	TRBJ2-5	CASSPSSGEETQYF
TRBV7-9	once	TRBJ2-5	CASSPPSGRAEEWETQYF
TRBV27	-	TRBJ2-3	CASSHFTDTQYF
TRBV7-9	-	TRBJ2-7	CASSRGSYEQYF
TRBV7-7	-	TRBJ2-7	CASSLGLAGDYEQYF
TRBV2	-	TRBJ2-1	CASRTSNSNEQFF
TRBV6-6	-	TRBJ2-1	CASSQLANEQFF
TRBV12-5	-	TRBJ2-2	CASGELQGGYTGELFF
TRBV4-3	few	TRBJ2-3	CASSQDGGTFEGTQYF
TRBV11-2	-	TRBJ2-1	CASSRSHNEQFF
TRBV10-3	-	TRBJ2-2	CATMGGTGVTGELFF
TRBV11-2	-	TRBJ2-7	CASSHEFYEQYF
TRBV19	-	TRBJ2-7	CASSPAGSGGTYEQYF
TRBV5-5	once	TRBJ2-7	CASSLVGERAYEQYF
TRBV7-9	-	TRBJ1-2	CASSLSQDSPNYGYTF
TRBV27	-	TRBJ2-7	CASSLKGVYEQYF
TRBV14	-	TRBJ1-2	CASSHSPGGYGYTF
TRBV6-6	-	TRBJ2-3	CASSPRQAPSTDTQYF
TRBV10-3	-	TRBJ1-2	CAIKREMDYGYTF
TRBV18	-	TRBJ2-5	CASSTSSEETQYF
TRBV27	-	TRBJ2-3	CASSDGWGTDTQYF
TRBV9	-	TRBJ1-4	CASSTDNEKLFF
TRBV7-7	-	TRBJ1-3	CASSPSAGTGFSSGNTIYF
TRBV7-9	-	TRBJ2-2	CASSLPGQGANTGELFF
TRBV2	-	TRBJ2-7	CATSGYEQYF
TRBV15	-	TRBJ1-1	CATSNVTYEALF